This entry lists 32 T cell receptor beta chains sequenced from one sample in a study of blood T cell repertoires in COVID-19. Measured with immunoSEQ multiplex PCR; TCRdb has only the in-frame clones, and not every one. This table holds approximately 250,000 clones, 65% to 90% found once. Sequencing was done on a sample of peripheral blood. These receptors came from a man aged 45-60 years with COVID-19, enrolled during active disease.

The chain couples TRBV4-1 to TRBJ2-5; TRBD1 might be the D (5 bases). In germline, CDR1 is MGHRA, CDR2 YSYEKL. V dropped 3 bases and J dropped 4 bases, with 15 bases sitting between them. This CDR3 region has 15 residues. The CDR3 sequence: CASSQQRQSTETQYF. The CDR3, as DNA: TGCGCCAGCAGCCAGCAAAGACAGAGCACAGAGACCCAGTACTTC.

This sequence joins TRBV5-8 and TRBJ1-3; D gene uncertain. This CDR3 comprises 14 residues. Germline CDR1 is SGHTS and CDR2 is YDEGEE. Trimming cost V 1 base and J 2 bases, with 7 bases left between them. The CDR3 DNA sequence: TGTGCCAGCAGCTTGTGGGAGCCTGGAAACACCATATATTTT. Encoded protein: CASSLWEPGNTIYF.

This chain uses TRBV6-5 with TRBJ1-1; no firm D call. The CDR3 runs 13 residues. Germline V gene sequence: CDR1 MNHEY, CDR2 SVGAGI. The V end lost 6 bases, the J end lost 1 base, and 9 bases lay between the germline ends. CDR3 region: CASRESGNTEAFF. In DNA form, the CDR3 reads TGTGCCAGCAGGGAGAGCGGGAACACTGAAGCTTTCTTT.

This clone was counted once. The rearrangement uses TRBV14 and TRBJ2-5; TRBD2 is a possible D gene (7 bases). V lost 3 bases to trimming and J lost 4 bases, with 12 bases between them. CDR1 is SGHDN, CDR2 FVKESK, per germline. The CDR3 totals 14 residues. The CDR3 region is CASSHRGAGETQYF. In nucleotides, the CDR3 is TGTGCCAGCAGCCACCGGGGGGCCGGAGAGACCCAGTACTTC.

This clone occurred once. The gene calls are TRBV27 and TRBJ2-2; D perhaps matches TRBD2 (5 bases). Trimming pared 3 bases from V and 4 bases from J, leaving 9 bases between. CDR1 and CDR2 from the germline V gene are MNHEY and SMNVEV (reference sequence). This CDR3 has 14 residues. The CDR3: CASSFRESTGELFF. The CDR3 bases are TGTGCCAGCAGTTTTAGGGAGAGCACCGGGGAGCTGTTTTTT.

V and J are TRBV3-1 (or the pseudogene TRBV3-2) and TRBJ2-5; 10 bases fit TRBD2. This CDR3 comprises 18 residues. Germline V gene lookup returns CDR1 LGHDT and CDR2 YNNKEL (reference sequence). The junction had 10 bases not matched to a gene; V was cut back by 0 bases and J by 3 bases. In DNA, the CDR3 is TGTGCCAGCAGCCAAGATGTGACCAGCGGGGGGGCCAAAGAGACCCAGTACTTC. This gives the protein CASSQDVTSGGAKETQYF.

This chain connects TRBV5-1 to TRBJ1-1; D is uncertain. This CDR3 region has 13 residues. Per germline, CDR1 SGHRS and CDR2 YFSETQ. V dropped 2 bases and J dropped 1 base, with 6 bases sitting between them. This chain's CDR3 is CASSFFQNTEAFF. In DNA form, the CDR3 reads TGCGCCAGCAGCTTTTTTCAGAACACTGAAGCTTTCTTT.

The chain combines TRBV5-6 with TRBJ1-4, with 12 bases lining up with TRBD1. The CDR3 runs 16 residues. The germline gives CDR1 SGHDT, CDR2 YYEEEE. The junction had 3 bases not matched to a gene; V was cut back by 4 bases and J by 2 bases. The CDR3, as DNA: TGTGCCAGCAGCCCGGGACAGGGGGCGACTAATGAAAAACTGTTTTTT. Protein product: CASSPGQGATNEKLFF.

The chain joins TRBV10-3 to TRBJ2-1, with TRBD1 matching 10 bases. The CDR3 is 15 residues long. J gave up 5 bases and V 10 bases, and 11 bases lay outside the gene matches. Germline CDR1 is ENHRY and CDR2 is SYGVKD. The CDR3 DNA sequence: TGTGCCACCGACGACCGGGACAGGGGAAACAATGAGCAGTTCTTC. It codes for CATDDRDRGNNEQFF.

This clone was seen once. The chain carries TRBV7-9 and TRBJ2-1, with a weak D call TRBD2 (7 bases). V was cut by 0 bases and J by 6 bases, with 12 bases left in between. From germline, CDR1 is SEHNR and CDR2 FQNEAQ (reference sequence). This CDR3 is built from 15 residues. The CDR3 region has the DNA TGTGCCAGCAGCTTAGCGGGGGGGACAATCAATGAGCAGTTCTTC. This encodes CASSLAGGTINEQFF.

The chain recombines TRBV18 with TRBJ2-5; possible D gene TRBD2, 6 bases. V dropped 2 bases and J dropped 9 bases, with 16 bases sitting between them. The CDR3 extends over 14 amino acids. Germline lookup yields CDR1 KGHSH and CDR2 LQKENI. The CDR3 loop reads CASSPNSGLSAQYF. The DNA of the CDR3 is TGTGCCAGCTCACCAAATAGCGGCCTATCGGCCCAGTACTTC.

The chain carries TRBV30 and TRBJ2-1; 15 nucleotides agree with TRBD2. This CDR3 spans 14 amino acids. The germline gives CDR1 GTSNPN, CDR2 SVGIG (reference sequence). V shed 3 bases, J shed 12 bases, and the junction held 6 bases outside the gene matches. The CDR3 reads CAWSGLAGGVGQFF. Written as DNA, the CDR3 is TGTGCCTGGAGCGGACTAGCGGGGGGGGTCGGGCAGTTCTTC.

This clone has more than one count but fewer than ten. V is TRBV19 and J is TRBJ1-2, with no clear D. The germline V gene has CDR1 LNHDA and CDR2 SQIVND (reference sequence). The CDR3 sequence is 18 residues long. The V gene lost 5 bases and the J gene lost 3 bases, with 25 bases spanning the gap. The CDR3, as DNA: TGTGCCAGTAGTTCCTATCGTGTCTTTCAGGAACCGCACTATGGCTACACCTTC. It translates to CASSSYRVFQEPHYGYTF.

This rearrangement joins TRBV7-3 to TRBJ2-3; 11 nucleotides align to TRBD2. The CDR3 extends over 15 amino acids. In germline, CDR1 is SGHTA, CDR2 FQGTGA. After removal of 5 bases from V and 5 bases from J, the junction contained 6 bases not matched to a gene. Here the CDR3 reads CASSPTSGEGDTQYF. For the CDR3, the DNA is TGTGCCAGCAGCCCGACTAGCGGGGAAGGAGATACGCAGTATTTT. Based on the CDR3 plus reference TRBV7-3 and TRBJ2-3, the full variable domain is GAGVSQTPSNKVTEKGKYVELRCDPISGHTALYWYRQSLGQGPEFLIYFQGTGAADDSGLPNDRFFAVRPEGSVSTLKIQRTERGDSAVYLCASSPTSGEGDTQYFGPGTRLTVL.

In this sample, this clone turned up once. The rearrangement uses TRBV6-5 and TRBJ2-7; 14 positions agree with TRBD2. The CDR3 sequence is 15 residues long. The trim removed 6 bases at V and 5 bases at J, leaving 6 bases unmatched. Per germline, CDR1 MNHEY and CDR2 SVGAGI. CDR3 protein: CASSLGLAGDHEQYF. CDR3 DNA: TGTGCCAGCAGCCTGGGACTAGCGGGGGACCACGAGCAGTACTTC.

This chain connects TRBV20-1 to TRBJ2-7; D remains ambiguous. Germline CDR1 DFQATT, CDR2 SNEGSKA (reference sequence). The CDR3 totals 11 residues. The V and J ends lost 4 bases and 3 bases respectively, with 7 bases between them. CDR3 bases: TGCAGTGCTACAGTCGACTACGAGCAGTACTTC. Amino acids: CSATVDYEQYF.

This clone showed up just once. The chain joins TRBV10-3 to TRBJ2-1, with 9 positions matching TRBD2. Losses at the gene ends were 4 bases for V and 4 bases for J; bases not matched to a gene: 5. Germline loops: CDR1 ENHRY, CDR2 SYGVKD. The CDR3 extends over 15 amino acids. The CDR3 loop reads CAISGDSGGYNEQFF. Written as DNA, the CDR3 is TGTGCCATCAGTGGAGATAGCGGGGGATACAATGAGCAGTTCTTC.

The rearrangement uses TRBV11-3 and TRBJ2-1; the match to TRBD1 covers 7 bases. The CDR3 is 14 residues long. Unmatched junction bases numbered 10, after V lost 5 bases and J lost 9 bases. The germline gives CDR1 SGHNT, CDR2 YENEEA. CDR3 residues: CASSPPDRDGEQFF. CDR3 bases: TGTGCCAGCAGCCCCCCCGACAGGGACGGTGAGCAGTTCTTC. The full variable domain, its missing parts supplied by reference TRBV11-3 and TRBJ2-1, is EAGVVQSPRYKIIEKKQPVAFWCNPISGHNTLYWYLQNLGQGPELLIRYENEEAVDDSQLPKDRFSAERLKGVDSTLKIQPAELGDSAVYLCASSPPDRDGEQFFGPGTRLTVL.

This chain joins TRBV28 and TRBJ2-1; D is possibly TRBD2 (5 bases). V lost 5 bases to trimming and J lost 0 bases, with 8 bases between them. The germline V gene encodes CDR1 MDHEN and CDR2 SYDVKM. There are 14 residues in the CDR3. The CDR3 nucleotides read TGTGCCAGCAGTGGACTTTTCTCCTACAATGAGCAGTTCTTC. Translated: CASSGLFSYNEQFF.

The rearrangement uses TRBV7-3 and TRBJ2-3, with a possible D match to TRBD2 (5 bases). The CDR3 runs to 14 residues. V was trimmed by 1 base and J by 5 bases, leaving 10 bases between them. The germline gives CDR1 SGHTA, CDR2 FQGTGA. CDR3 region: CASSLNGIRDTQYF. The CDR3 region has the DNA TGTGCCAGCAGCTTAAACGGGATCAGAGATACGCAGTATTTT.

The chain combines TRBV30 with TRBJ1-3; D not resolved. Germline CDR1 GTSNPN, CDR2 SVGIG (reference sequence). Deletions cut 0 bases from V and 4 bases from J, with 4 bases between. This CDR3 spans 12 amino acids. The CDR3 coding sequence is TGTGCCTGGAGTGTTTCAGGAAACACCATATATTTT. This encodes CAWSVSGNTIYF.

A single count supports this clone. Other DNA sequences of this sample code for an identical CDR3. The chain links TRBV6-5 to TRBJ1-5; D is perhaps TRBD1 (5 bases). Looked up from germline, CDR1 is MNHEY and CDR2 is SVGAGI. This CDR3 comprises 14 residues. The V end was cut by 2 bases, the J end by 6 bases, with 11 bases between. The chain's CDR3 is CASSYGQGGQPQHF. CDR3 nucleotide sequence: TGTGCCAGCAGTTACGGGCAGGGTGGTCAGCCCCAGCATTTT.

This rearrangement joins TRBV9 to TRBJ2-2, with 7 bases identical to TRBD2. In germline, CDR1 is SGDLS, CDR2 YYNGEE. Unmatched junction bases numbered 14, after V lost 0 bases and J lost 6 bases. This CDR3 is built from 18 residues. The CDR3 sequence: CASSVGPSWGGSSGELFF. The CDR3 nucleotides are TGTGCCAGCAGCGTAGGTCCTAGCTGGGGGGGTAGTTCCGGGGAGCTGTTTTTT.

This rearrangement joins TRBV28 to TRBJ2-7; 7 nucleotides match TRBD2. The J segment lost 3 bases and the V segment lost 5 bases, leaving 10 bases of the junction unmatched. This CDR3 spans 15 amino acids. Germline V gene data show CDR1 as MDHEN and CDR2 as SYDVKM. The CDR3 DNA reads as TGTGCCAGCAGTCCCCCGGGGAGGGTCCTCTACGAGCAGTACTTC. This gives the protein CASSPPGRVLYEQYF.

The chain uses TRBV11-3 and TRBJ2-3; the D gene is possibly TRBD2 (6 bases). Per the germline V gene, CDR1 is SGHNT and CDR2 is YENEEA. The V end lost 1 base, the J end lost 1 base, and 6 bases lay between the germline ends. CDR3 length: 14 amino acids. In DNA form, the CDR3 reads TGTGCCAGCAGCTTAGCGGGGGGCACAGATACGCAGTATTTT. It translates to CASSLAGGTDTQYF.

This sequence joins TRBV7-3 and TRBJ2-1; 8 nucleotides align to TRBD2. Germline V CDR1 and CDR2: SGHTA, FQGTGA. This CDR3 spans 16 amino acids. With 5 bases clipped from V and 0 bases from J, the junction kept 6 bases outside the gene matches. The chain's CDR3 is CASSVSGGSSYNEQFF. Written as DNA, the CDR3 is TGTGCCAGCAGCGTCAGCGGGGGAAGCTCCTACAATGAGCAGTTCTTC.

This chain connects TRBV29-1 to TRBJ2-1, with D perhaps matching TRBD2 (5 bases). Between the trimmed V and J ends, which lost 1 base and 0 bases, there was a span of 10 bases. The CDR3 is 15 residues long. Per the germline V gene, CDR1 is SQVTM and CDR2 is ANQGSEA. The CDR3: CSVEAGFSSYNEQFF. The CDR3 nucleotides are TGCAGCGTTGAAGCGGGGTTTAGCTCCTACAATGAGCAGTTCTTC.

On this clone itself: Other nucleotide sequences from this sample produce the same CDR3. The J gene is TRBJ1-2, the V gene TRBV7-9; 11 bases agree with TRBD1. The CDR3 totals 14 residues. Germline V gives CDR1 SEHNR, CDR2 FQNEAQ (reference sequence). Germline trimming cut 5 bases from V and 5 bases from J; bases unmatched to any gene: 4. The CDR3 nucleotides read TGTGCCAGCAGCCCTGGACAGGGGGCGTATGGCTACACCTTC. This gives the protein CASSPGQGAYGYTF.

The rearrangement links TRBV6-5 to TRBJ1-5; D is perhaps TRBD1 (5 bases). Trimming cost V 7 bases and J 0 bases, with 13 bases left between them. The CDR3 is 15 amino acids. CDR1 and CDR2 (germline): MNHEY, SVGAGI. The CDR3 here is CASTAGRDSNQPQHF. In DNA form, the CDR3 reads TGTGCCAGCACCGCCGGCAGGGATAGCAATCAGCCCCAGCATTTT.

V usage is TRBV30 and J usage is TRBJ2-3, with 8 bases aligning to TRBD2. This CDR3 region has 14 residues. After removal of 2 bases from V and 2 bases from J, the junction contained 3 bases not matched to a gene. Germline values: CDR1 GTSNPN, CDR2 SVGIG (reference sequence). The CDR3 sequence: CAWSKRGFTDTQYF. The CDR3 DNA follows: TGTGCCTGGAGTAAGCGGGGGTTCACAGATACGCAGTATTTT. The full variable domain, its missing parts supplied by reference TRBV30 and TRBJ2-3, is SQTIHQWPATLVQPVGSPLSLECTVEGTSNPNLYWYRQAAGRGLQLLFYSVGIGQISSEVPQNLSASRPQDRQFILSSKKLLLSDSGFYLCAWSKRGFTDTQYFGPGTRLTVL.

V is TRBV7-2 and J is TRBJ2-7, with 7 bases lining up with TRBD2. V lost 5 bases and J lost 7; bases outside the gene matches: 5. The CDR3 totals 12 residues. Germline CDR1 and CDR2: SGHTA and FQGNSA. CDR3 sequence: CASSLGEGEQYF. The CDR3 DNA reads as TGTGCCAGCAGCCTAGGGGAGGGGGAGCAGTACTTC.

The count of this clone is one. The rearrangement joins TRBV3-1 (or the pseudogene TRBV3-2) to TRBJ1-3; D is unresolved. CDR1 and CDR2 from the germline V gene are LGHDT and YNNKEL (reference sequence). The CDR3 runs to 15 residues. Trimming removed 2 bases from V and 0 bases from J, with 8 bases in between. Here the CDR3 reads CASSQRVASGNTIYF. CDR3 DNA sequence: TGTGCCAGCAGCCAACGGGTTGCCTCTGGAAACACCATATATTTT.